This entry lists 25 T cell receptor beta chains sequenced from one sample in a study of blood T cell repertoires in COVID-19 (TCRdb year 2020). The library came from the immunoSEQ multiplex PCR assay. The source is immuneACCESS, and TCRdb retained only in-frame sequences with V and J called. Part of the clones is not carried over; for the studies checked, unresolved V genes explain less than half of this, and the remainder is unexplained. This sample has 150,000 or so clones in its table, and approximately 87% of those were observed once. The top ten hold 1.2% of the sample. Sequenced sample: PBMCs or T cells enriched from blood (not recorded which). Receptors originate from a woman in her thirties with acute COVID-19.

The J gene is TRBJ2-3, the V gene TRBV7-2; tentatively, D is TRBD1 (6 bases). Germline CDR1 is SGHTA and CDR2 is FQGNSA. The ends were cut back, 6 bases at V and 5 bases at J, with 9 bases in the middle. The CDR3 length is 12 residues. For the CDR3, the DNA is TGTGCCAGCAGGAGGGGGATAGATACGCAGTATTTT. It encodes CASRRGIDTQYF.

The chain employs TRBV7-2 and TRBJ1-1; no definite D call. Germline V gene data show CDR1 as SGHTA and CDR2 as FQGNSA. V shed 6 bases and J shed 1 base, with 12 bases lying between them. The CDR3 covers 14 residues. This chain's CDR3 is CASSHTTSNTEAFF. CDR3 bases: TGTGCCAGCAGTCACACAACCTCGAACACTGAAGCTTTCTTT.

This chain joins TRBV29-1 and TRBJ1-2; 8 positions match TRBD1. Unmatched junction bases numbered 16, after V lost 3 bases and J lost 4 bases. Germline CDR1 SQVTM, CDR2 ANQGSEA. The CDR3 runs to 17 residues. The CDR3 DNA sequence: TGCAGCGTTGAGTCCCCGGACAGGGTCCCCTGGATCTATGGCTACACCTTC. Amino acid sequence: CSVESPDRVPWIYGYTF.

The V call is TRBV10-3, the J call TRBJ2-1; possible D gene TRBD1, 5 bases. CDR1 and CDR2 from the germline V gene are ENHRY and SYGVKD. The CDR3 runs 15 residues. Trimming took off 3 bases at V and 8 bases at J, with 17 bases between the two ends. The CDR3 sequence is CAISDRGAQTHEQFF. The CDR3 region has the DNA TGTGCCATCAGTGATAGGGGCGCCCAGACGCATGAGCAGTTCTTC.

The chain uses TRBV28 and TRBJ1-1, with 7 bases fitting TRBD1. The germline CDR1 and CDR2 sequences are MDHEN and SYDVKM. Trimming at V came to 2 bases and at J to 6 bases, leaving 3 bases not matched to a gene. The CDR3 has 13 amino acids. This CDR3 reads CASSLTGVPEAFF. The CDR3 coding sequence is TGTGCCAGCAGTTTAACAGGGGTGCCTGAAGCTTTCTTT.

This chain uses TRBV25-1 with TRBJ2-2, with TRBD2 matching 8 bases. CDR3 length: 14 residues. The trim removed 1 base at V and 7 bases at J, leaving 2 bases unmatched. Germline lookup yields CDR1 MGHDK and CDR2 SYGVNS. The CDR3 reads CASSESGGDGELFF. The CDR3 bases are TGTGCCAGCAGTGAATCGGGGGGGGACGGGGAGCTGTTTTTT.

The CDR3 region is CASSYQGFVYEQYF. CDR3 in DNA: TGTGCCAGCAGTTACCAGGGGTTTGTGTACGAGCAGTACTTC. The genes are TRBV7-9 and TRBJ2-7, with D maybe TRBD1 (6 bases). V lost 6 bases, J lost 4 bases, and 16 bases lay in between. The V gene's germline CDR1 is SEHNR and CDR2 FQNEAQ (reference sequence). The CDR3 has 14 residues.

Only one count was recorded for this clone. The chain has TRBV11-2 and TRBJ1-5; the D gene is possibly TRBD1 (6 bases). Trimming took 0 bases from V and 9 from J, leaving 6 bases between them. CDR1 and CDR2 from the germline V gene are SGHAT and FQNNGV. The CDR3 consists of 12 residues. Written as DNA, the CDR3 is TGTGCCAGCAGCTTAGAAGGGGGGCCCCAGCATTTT. Protein: CASSLEGGPQHF.

V is TRBV7-3 and J is TRBJ2-1; 8 positions match TRBD2. After removal of 2 bases from V and 7 bases from J, the junction contained 10 bases not matched to a gene. The CDR3 extends over 16 amino acids. Germline CDR1 reads SGHTA; CDR2 reads FQGTGA. The CDR3: CASSLGSGSGKNEQFF. In DNA form, the CDR3 reads TGTGCCAGCAGCTTAGGGAGCGGGAGTGGTAAAAATGAGCAGTTCTTC.

The chain couples TRBV28 to TRBJ1-1; D is unclear. This CDR3 comprises 11 residues. In germline, CDR1 is MDHEN, CDR2 SYDVKM. V lost 7 bases and J lost 7, with 10 bases in between. CDR3 loop: CASTPEFEAFF. CDR3 DNA: TGTGCCAGCACTCCGGAGTTTGAAGCTTTCTTT.

This CDR3 is CASSRLSSGGLYSYNEQFF. The DNA of the CDR3 is TGTGCCAGCAGCCGGTTGTCTAGCGGGGGATTATACTCCTACAATGAGCAGTTCTTC. The chain uses TRBV5-5 and TRBJ2-1; 10 bases fit TRBD2. CDR3 length equals 19 residues. Trimming at V came to 4 bases and at J to 0 bases, leaving 13 bases not matched to a gene. Germline CDR1 and CDR2: SGHKS and YYEKEE (reference sequence).

This chain links TRBV7-2 with TRBJ1-5; 7 nucleotides match TRBD1. Germline-derived CDR1 and CDR2 are SGHTA and FQGNSA. The V and J ends lost 5 bases and 6 bases, in that order; junction bases with no gene match: 16. CDR3 size: 17 residues. The CDR3 is CASSRGQPIGYGQPQHF. CDR3 nucleotides: TGTGCCAGCAGCCGGGGACAGCCCATAGGTTACGGTCAGCCCCAGCATTTT.

The rearrangement joins TRBV7-2 to TRBJ2-5, with TRBD1 as a possible D gene (6 bases). Germline V gene lookup returns CDR1 SGHTA and CDR2 FQGNSA. CDR3 size: 15 residues. V was clipped by 1 base and J by 2 bases, with 11 bases between them. The CDR3 here is CASSLGWGPQETQYF. CDR3 sequence (DNA): TGTGCCAGCAGCTTAGGATGGGGGCCTCAAGAGACCCAGTACTTC.

This sequence joins TRBV7-9 and TRBJ1-3, with a possible D match to TRBD1 (5 bases). The CDR3 has 15 residues. Germline V gene lookup returns CDR1 SEHNR and CDR2 FQNEAQ (reference sequence). V was pared by 0 bases and J by 4 bases, with 10 bases between. The CDR3: CASSLASGDGNTIYF. As DNA, the CDR3 is TGTGCCAGCAGCTTAGCGAGCGGGGACGGAAACACCATATATTTT.

There are a few counts of this clone. The chain employs TRBV19 and TRBJ2-7, with 7 bases identical to TRBD1. The trim removed 1 base at V and 0 bases at J, leaving 18 bases unmatched. This CDR3 contains 20 residues. CDR1 and CDR2 (germline): LNHDA, SQIVND (reference sequence). As DNA, the CDR3 is TGTGCCAGTAGTATAGGACCTCCGGACAGGAATCCGGGCCGCTCCTACGAGCAGTACTTC. Translating gives CASSIGPPDRNPGRSYEQYF. Variable domain in full (rest from reference TRBV19 and TRBJ2-7): DGGITQSPKYLFRKEGQNVTLSCEQNLNHDAMYWYRQDPGQGLRLIYYSQIVNDFQKGDIAEGYSVSREKKESFPLTVTSAQKNPTAFYLCASSIGPPDRNPGRSYEQYFGPGTRLTVT.

This chain joins TRBV9 and TRBJ1-4; 7 bases agree with TRBD1. In germline, CDR1 is SGDLS, CDR2 YYNGEE. CDR3 length equals 15 residues. Trimming removed 6 bases from V and 5 bases from J; junction bases left unmatched: 10. The CDR3 DNA follows: TGTGCCAGCAATATAGGAGGGGGCCTAAATGAAAAACTGTTTTTT. This gives the protein CASNIGGGLNEKLFF.

The chain carries TRBV9 and TRBJ2-1, with 8 bases lining up with TRBD1. The CDR3 contains 17 residues. V dropped 0 bases and J dropped 4; count of bases not matched to a gene: 9. CDR1 is SGDLS and CDR2 is YYNGEE in the germline V gene. CDR3 residues: CASSVVPTGAGYNEQFF. The CDR3 DNA follows: TGTGCCAGCAGCGTAGTGCCGACAGGGGCGGGATACAATGAGCAGTTCTTC.

This chain uses TRBV27 with TRBJ1-5; 8 bases fit TRBD1. The V gene's germline CDR1 is MNHEY and CDR2 SMNVEV (reference sequence). This CDR3 spans 15 amino acids. V gave up 6 bases and J gave up 3 bases; unmatched junction bases: 7. The CDR3 loop is CASRPDRAFNQPQHF. The CDR3 region has the DNA TGTGCCAGCAGACCGGACAGGGCCTTCAATCAGCCCCAGCATTTT.

The chain combines TRBV11-1 with TRBJ2-1, with a possible D match to TRBD1 (6 bases). Between the trimmed V and J ends, which lost 4 bases and 0 bases, there was a span of 10 bases. CDR3 size: 15 residues. Germline lookup yields CDR1 SGHAT and CDR2 FQDESV (reference sequence). This chain's CDR3 is CASSWQDSSYNEQFF. In nucleotides, the CDR3 is TGTGCCAGCAGCTGGCAGGACAGCTCCTACAATGAGCAGTTCTTC.

The chain has TRBV30 and TRBJ1-3; 9 nucleotides match TRBD1. The length of the CDR3 is 16 residues. V was clipped by 4 bases and J by 5 bases; unmatched bases: 12. Germline CDR1 and CDR2: GTSNPN and SVGIG (reference sequence). CDR3 bases: TGTGCCTGGACCCCCTATGGGACAGGGTCGAGAAACACCATATATTTT. Protein sequence: CAWTPYGTGSRNTIYF.

This chain links TRBV9 with TRBJ2-3; weak D call: TRBD2 (7 bases). With 2 bases removed from V and 0 bases from J, the gap between germline ends came to 13 bases. The germline V gene encodes CDR1 SGDLS and CDR2 YYNGEE. CDR3 length equals 16 residues. In nucleotides, the CDR3 is TGTGCCAGCAGCGTCGTTGGGGGGGCTAGCACAGATACGCAGTATTTT. Amino acids: CASSVVGGASTDTQYF.

This rearrangement joins TRBV5-1 to TRBJ2-7, with a possible D match to TRBD1 (5 bases). Germline V CDR1 and CDR2: SGHRS, YFSETQ. V shed 2 bases and J shed 4 bases, with 13 bases lying between them. This CDR3 is 14 amino acids long. The DNA of the CDR3 is TGCGCCAGCAGCTTAGCAGGGAATGGGTACGAGCAGTACTTC. Translating it yields CASSLAGNGYEQYF.

The genes are TRBV10-3 and TRBJ1-3, with 11 bases lining up with TRBD1. V trimming: 4 bases; J trimming: 0 bases; junction bases outside the gene matches: 5. The CDR3 sequence is 17 residues long. Germline loops: CDR1 ENHRY, CDR2 SYGVKD. CDR3 sequence: CAISGWGTGGSGNTIYF. CDR3 bases: TGTGCCATCAGTGGATGGGGGACAGGGGGCTCTGGAAACACCATATATTTT.

The CDR3 sequence is CASSQGGPILAGGRGQYF. In DNA form, the CDR3 reads TGTGCCAGCAGCCAAGGAGGGCCCATCCTAGCGGGAGGCCGGGGTCAGTACTTC. The chain has TRBV3-1 (or the pseudogene TRBV3-2) and TRBJ2-7, with 11 positions matching TRBD2. There are 18 residues in the CDR3. CDR1 and CDR2 from the germline V gene are LGHDT and YNNKEL (reference sequence). J gave up 10 bases and V 1 base, and 18 bases lay outside the gene matches.

DNA for the CDR3: TGTGCCAGCAGTCCCTGGTGGCAGGGGGACACTGAAGCTTTCTTT. Translated, it gives CASSPWWQGDTEAFF. The chain joins TRBV6-5 to TRBJ1-1; 7 bases fit TRBD1. J gave up 3 bases and V 5 bases, and 9 bases lay outside the gene matches. The CDR3 is 15 amino acids. Germline assignment: CDR1 MNHEY and CDR2 SVGAGI.